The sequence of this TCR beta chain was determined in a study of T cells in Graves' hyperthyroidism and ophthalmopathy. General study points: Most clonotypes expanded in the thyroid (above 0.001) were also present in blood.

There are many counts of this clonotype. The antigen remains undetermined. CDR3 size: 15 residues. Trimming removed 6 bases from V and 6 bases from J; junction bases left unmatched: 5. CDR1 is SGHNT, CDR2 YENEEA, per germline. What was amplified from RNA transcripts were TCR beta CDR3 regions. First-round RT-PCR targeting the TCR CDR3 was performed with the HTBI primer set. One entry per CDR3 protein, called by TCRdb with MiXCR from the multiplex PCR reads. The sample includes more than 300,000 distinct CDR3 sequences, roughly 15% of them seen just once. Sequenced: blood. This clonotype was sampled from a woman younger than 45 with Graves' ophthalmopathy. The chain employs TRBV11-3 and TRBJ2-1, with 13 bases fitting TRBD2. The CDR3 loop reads CASSQTSGGVNEQFF. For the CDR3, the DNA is TGTGCCAGCAGTCAAACTAGCGGGGGGGTCAATGAGCAGTTCTTC.